A selection of T cell receptor beta chains follows, all from one sample in a study of T cell changes during pregnancy in multiple sclerosis. Sequenced by immunoSEQ multiplex PCR; TCRdb stores in-frame clones only, minus some. The sample yields 50,000 to 75,000 clones, 91% seen once. Material: peripheral blood, obtained after pregnancy. The receptors stem from a female donor in good health, enrolled as a control in a pregnancy study. CDR3s include the opening cysteine and the closing phenylalanine or tryptophan. The D gene is left open where the match is weak. The size field is filled for only some rows; it gives once, few, many or a size class.

- TRBJ2-1 TRBV19 TRBD2 TGTGCCAGTAGTATAGGGCAGGCGGGGGTTGTCACCCATGAGCAGTTCTTC CASSIGQAGVVTHEQFF
- TRBJ2-7 TRBV18 - TGTGCCAGCTCACCTTACTCCTACGAGCAGTACTTC CASSPYSYEQYF
few TRBJ2-3 TRBV9 - TGTGCCAGCAGCGCCCTCGGGGGAGATACAGATACGCAGTATTTT CASSALGGDTDTQYF
- TRBJ1-1 TRBV30 TRBD1 TGTGCCTGGACCGTCCCCCTTTCACAGGGGGCGTTGGCCACTGAAGCTTTCTTT CAWTVPLSQGALATEAFF
- TRBJ1-3 TRBV29-1 - TGCAGCGTTGACTCGGACACCATATATTTT CSVDSDTIYF
- TRBJ2-5 TRBV19 TRBD2 TGTGCCAGTAGTGGACTAGCGGGGGGGCAAGAGACCCAGTACTTC CASSGLAGGQETQYF
- TRBJ1-1 TRBV7-3 - TGTGCCAGCAGCTCCTCGGCAGGATACACTGAAGCTTTCTTT CASSSSAGYTEAFF
- TRBJ1-4 TRBV7-2 - TGTGCCAGCAGCCCGTCTGAAAAACTGTTTTTT CASSPSEKLFF
few TRBJ1-2 TRBV4-3 TRBD1 TGCGCCAGCAGCCAAGCCATACAGGGGAACTATGGCTACACCTTC CASSQAIQGNYGYTF
- TRBJ1-2 TRBV11-3 - TGTGCCAGCAGCTTACCAGGGTATGGCTACACCTTC CASSLPGYGYTF
- TRBJ1-6 TRBV4-2 - TGTGCCAGCAGCCAAGAGGCAGGGAATAATTCACCCCTCCACTTT CASSQEAGNNSPLHF
- TRBJ1-2 TRBV6-5 - TGTGCCAGCAGCCCCGCAGGGAGGGAGTCTGGCTACACCTTC CASSPAGRESGYTF
- TRBJ1-1 TRBV19 - TGTGCCAGTAGTACACGTCAACAGGGTGGAAGGGGAGCTTTCTTT CASSTRQQGGRGAFF
- TRBJ1-1 TRBV29-1 - TGCAGCGTTTACGTCAGTGAAGCTTTCTTT CSVYVSEAFF
- TRBJ2-5 TRBV11-2 - TGTGCCAGCAGACCCTCAGGCCAGCAAGAGACCCAGTACTTC CASRPSGQQETQYF
- TRBJ2-1 TRBV5-1 TRBD2 TGCGCCAGCAGTGAGGACGGGGGGGCCTACAATGAGCAGTTCTTC CASSEDGGAYNEQFF
- TRBJ2-2 TRBV19 - TGTGCCAGTAGTACGCCGGGGAACTCGAACACCGGGGAGCTGTTTTTT CASSTPGNSNTGELFF
- TRBJ2-1 TRBV7-8 TRBD1 TGTGCCAGCAGCCACCGGGACAGGGACAATGAGCAGTTCTTC CASSHRDRDNEQFF
- TRBJ1-3 TRBV5-5 - TGTGCCAGCAGCCCGGACACAGGGACTGGAAACACCATATATTTT CASSPDTGTGNTIYF
- TRBJ2-5 TRBV7-9 - TGTGCCAGCAGCTTCTCGTCAAGTCGCCACAGGGCCCAGTACTTC CASSFSSSRHRAQYF
- TRBJ2-7 TRBV2 TRBD2 TGTGCCAGCAGTGAAGGGCTAGCGGGGGCCCCTCGGCAGTACTTC CASSEGLAGAPRQYF
- TRBJ1-4 TRBV12-5 TRBD1 TGTGCTAGTGGATCGGGCACAGGGGGAAATGAAAAACTGTTTTTT CASGSGTGGNEKLFF
- TRBJ1-1 TRBV6-6 - TGTGCCAGCAGGGGTTCGGGTGTGAACACTGAAGCTTTCTTT CASRGSGVNTEAFF
- TRBJ2-1 TRBV13 - TGTGCCAGCAGCCTACAGGGAAGCGGTGAGCAGTTCTTC CASSLQGSGEQFF
- TRBJ2-7 TRBV4-1 - TGCGCCAGCAGCCAAGAGGTGACAGGTGGTTCCTACGAGCAGTACTTC CASSQEVTGGSYEQYF